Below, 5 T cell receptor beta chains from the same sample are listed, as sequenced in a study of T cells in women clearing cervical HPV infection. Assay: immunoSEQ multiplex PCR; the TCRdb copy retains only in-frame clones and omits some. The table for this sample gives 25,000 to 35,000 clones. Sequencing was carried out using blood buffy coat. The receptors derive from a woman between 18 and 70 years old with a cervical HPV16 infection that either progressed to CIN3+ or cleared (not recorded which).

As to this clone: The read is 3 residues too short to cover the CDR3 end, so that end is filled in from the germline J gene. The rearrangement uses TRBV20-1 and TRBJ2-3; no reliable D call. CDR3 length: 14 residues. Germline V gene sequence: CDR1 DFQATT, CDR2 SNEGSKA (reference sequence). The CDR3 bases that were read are TGCAGTGCTAGAGTTGACCTTAGCAATCAGCCG. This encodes CSARVDLSNQP. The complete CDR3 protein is CSARVDLSNQPQYF.

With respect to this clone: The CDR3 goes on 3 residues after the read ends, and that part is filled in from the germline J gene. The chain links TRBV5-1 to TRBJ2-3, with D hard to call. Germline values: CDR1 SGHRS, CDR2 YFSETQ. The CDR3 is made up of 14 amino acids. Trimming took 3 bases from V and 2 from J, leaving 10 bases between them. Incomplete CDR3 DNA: TGCGCCAGCAGCTCCTACCGCCTCACAGATACG. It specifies CASSSYRLTDT. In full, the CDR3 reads CASSSYRLTDTQYF.

CDR3 sequence: CASRRTQGGYEQYF. The CDR3 DNA, read in part, is TGTGCCAGCAGGAGGACGCAGGGAGGATACGAG. The chain employs TRBV5-4 and TRBJ2-7; D is possibly TRBD2 (6 bases). The observed sequence ends 3 residues before the CDR3 terminus, with the missing tail filled in from the germline J gene. The V end was cut by 5 bases, the J end by 4 bases, with 16 bases between. This CDR3 comprises 14 residues. Germline assignment: CDR1 SGHNT and CDR2 YYREEE (reference sequence). Full variable domain (remainder filled in from reference TRBV5-4 and TRBJ2-7): ETGVTQSPTHLIKTRGQQVTLRCSSQSGHNTVSWYQQALGQGPQFIFQYYREEENGRGNFPPRFSGLQFPNYSSELNVNALELDDSALYLCASRRTQGGYEQYFGPGTRLTVT.

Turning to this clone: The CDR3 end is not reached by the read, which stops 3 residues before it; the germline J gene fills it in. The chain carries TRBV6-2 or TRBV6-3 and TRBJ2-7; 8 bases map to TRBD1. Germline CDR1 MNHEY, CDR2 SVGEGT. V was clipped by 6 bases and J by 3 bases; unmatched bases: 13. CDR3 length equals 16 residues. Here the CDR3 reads CASREIGGQVNYEQYF. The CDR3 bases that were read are TGTGCCAGCAGAGAGATTGGGGGACAGGTCAACTACGAG.

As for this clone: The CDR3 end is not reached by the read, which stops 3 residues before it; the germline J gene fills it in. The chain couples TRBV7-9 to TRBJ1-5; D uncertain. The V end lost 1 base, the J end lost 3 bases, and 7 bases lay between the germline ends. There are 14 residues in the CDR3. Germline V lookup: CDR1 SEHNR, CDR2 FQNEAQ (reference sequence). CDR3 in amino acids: CASSLGQINQPQHF. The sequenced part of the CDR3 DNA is TGTGCCAGCAGCTTAGGACAAATCAATCAGCCC.